The 2 T cell receptor beta chains in this list originate from one sample, sequenced in a study of shared clonotypes between healthy human individuals. Sequencing used immunoSEQ multiplex PCR; TCRdb keeps in-frame clones, though not all of them. This table holds 550,000 to 850,000 clones, approximately 79% found once. The sequenced sample was memory CD4+ T cells sorted from blood. As for subset: CD45RA-negative fraction. Receptors originate from a woman aged 30 to 39 in good health.

This clone was detected many times. This chain joins TRBV28 and TRBJ1-5; a weak D match, TRBD1 (5 bases). Germline V lookup: CDR1 MDHEN, CDR2 SYDVKM. The V end lost 6 bases, the J end lost 5 bases, and 23 bases lay between the germline ends. This CDR3 is built from 17 residues. As DNA, the CDR3 is TGTGCCAGCAGCCCCGGGTTTGGCAGGGAGGGAGATCAGCCCCAGCATTTT. It yields the protein CASSPGFGREGDQPQHF.

J is TRBJ1-2 and V is TRBV7-9, with TRBD1 matching over 8 bases. This CDR3 has 16 residues. The V gene's germline CDR1 is SEHNR and CDR2 FQNEAQ (reference sequence). V shed 5 bases, J shed 1 base, and the junction held 9 bases outside the gene matches. CDR3: CASSPSRDRLNYGYTF. As DNA, the CDR3 is TGTGCCAGCAGCCCGTCCCGGGACAGGCTTAACTATGGCTACACCTTC.